Detailed here is one TCR beta chain. This specimen comes from a study of blood T cell repertoires in COVID-19. About the study: PBMCs, B-cell-depleted T cells, or T cells were the source of the cDNA or gDNA that made up the material.

There are 16 residues in the CDR3. Germline V lookup: CDR1 SGHNT, CDR2 YYREEE (reference sequence). V gave up 4 bases and J gave up 6 bases; unmatched junction bases: 10. TCRdb's table, derived via immunoSEQ multiplex PCR, lists solely in-frame clones and lacks some. Here the sample spans tens of thousands of clones, roughly 84% being singletons. Sequenced input: peripheral blood. The V gene is TRBV5-4, the J gene TRBJ1-6; TRBD1 agrees at 7 bases. The sequence was collected from a human donor in a cohort sampled during active COVID-19. CDR3 amino acids: CASSLGGWGSNSPLHF. The CDR3 DNA sequence: TGTGCCAGCAGCCTAGGGGGCTGGGGATCTAATTCACCCCTCCACTTT.